The 23 T cell receptor beta chains presented below share a single source sample, sequenced in a study of shared clonotypes between healthy human individuals. Measured with immunoSEQ multiplex PCR; TCRdb has only the in-frame clones, and not every one. The table lists about 1.1 million clones, 78% of them singletons. Input material: memory CD4+ T cells from PBMCs. Subset denoted: CD45RA-negative fraction. Receptors originate from a man between 18 and 35 years old in good health. Some clones in this sample may be carry-over from other donors' samples.

The V gene is TRBV7-9, the J gene TRBJ2-7, with 13 bases that match TRBD2. Germline V gene data show CDR1 as SEHNR and CDR2 as FQNEAQ (reference sequence). The junction had 8 bases not matched to a gene; V was cut back by 0 bases and J by 0 bases. This CDR3 region has 19 residues. CDR3 residues: CASSLAHGLAGAISYEQYF. The CDR3 coding sequence is TGTGCCAGCAGCTTAGCCCATGGACTAGCGGGGGCCATCTCCTACGAGCAGTACTTC.

In its sample, this clone was seen a few times. The chain couples TRBV19 to TRBJ2-7; the D is unclear. In germline, CDR1 is LNHDA, CDR2 SQIVND (reference sequence). Trimming left V 5 bases short and J 12 bases short, with 5 bases between. CDR3 length equals 8 residues. The CDR3 DNA is TGTGCCAGTAGTTCGGCGTACTTC. This gives the protein CASSSAYF.

The rearrangement links TRBV5-6 to TRBJ1-1; TRBD1 might be the D (5 bases). CDR3 size: 13 residues. Trimming removed 4 bases at V and 6 bases at J, with 13 bases between. Germline loops: CDR1 SGHDT, CDR2 YYEEEE. The CDR3 reads CASSHQGLAEAFF. The CDR3, as DNA: TGTGCCAGCAGCCATCAGGGTTTAGCTGAAGCTTTCTTT. The whole variable domain, remainder taken from reference TRBV5-6 and TRBJ1-1, is DAGVTQSPTHLIKTRGQQVTLRCSPKSGHDTVSWYQQALGQGPQFIFQYYEEEERQRGNFPDRFSGHQFPNYSSELNVNALLLGDSALYLCASSHQGLAEAFFGQGTRLTVV.

The sample holds one count of this clone. The rearrangement joins TRBV19 to TRBJ2-7; tentative D call: TRBD1 (6 bases). Trimming cost V 1 base and J 3 bases, with 10 bases left between them. Germline V lookup: CDR1 LNHDA, CDR2 SQIVND (reference sequence). The CDR3 runs 14 residues. The CDR3 protein is CASSIGGRGYEQYF. CDR3 coding DNA: TGTGCCAGTAGTATAGGAGGCAGGGGCTACGAGCAGTACTTC.

The chain combines TRBV7-8 with TRBJ1-2; maybe TRBD1 (6 bases). CDR1 SGHVS and CDR2 FQNEAQ come from the germline V gene. The CDR3 loop spans 14 amino acids. The V end lost 1 base, the J end lost 4 bases, and 10 bases lay between the germline ends. The CDR3 DNA sequence: TGTGCCAGCAGCTTAGGCCCGGACAGCTATGGCTACACCTTC. Protein sequence: CASSLGPDSYGYTF.

Only a few counts were recorded for this clone. The J gene is TRBJ2-2, the V gene TRBV7-7, with TRBD1 identical over 8 bases. Trimming removed 2 bases from V and 4 bases from J; junction bases left unmatched: 0. The germline V gene has CDR1 SSHAT and CDR2 FNYEAQ (reference sequence). The CDR3 covers 14 residues. CDR3 nucleotide sequence: TGTGCCAGCAGCTTAACAGGGGGCACCGGGGAGCTGTTTTTT. Its translation is CASSLTGGTGELFF.

V gene TRBV28 combines with J gene TRBJ2-5; 8 bases agree with TRBD1. CDR1 MDHEN and CDR2 SYDVKM come from the germline V gene. V shed 6 bases, J shed 2 bases, and the junction held 5 bases outside the gene matches. The CDR3 totals 14 residues. This CDR3 is CASSQGQGQETQYF. CDR3 DNA: TGTGCCAGCAGCCAAGGACAGGGACAAGAGACCCAGTACTTC.

This clone was detected ten times or more. The chain recombines TRBV5-1 with TRBJ2-7; D gene uncertain. The CDR3 sequence is 15 residues long. Germline V gene lookup returns CDR1 SGHRS and CDR2 YFSETQ. V gave up 0 bases and J gave up 2 bases, with 12 bases separating them. The CDR3 bases are TGCGCCAGCAGCTTGGCTGTCGGCCCCACCTACGAGCAGTACTTC. It translates to CASSLAVGPTYEQYF.

The chain couples TRBV9 to TRBJ1-1, with 8 positions matching TRBD1. This CDR3 is built from 16 residues. Unmatched junction bases numbered 10, after V lost 0 bases and J lost 6 bases. CDR1 is SGDLS, CDR2 YYNGEE, per germline. CDR3 sequence (DNA): TGTGCCAGCAGCGTAGCGGCGCGACAGGGGTCATCTGAAGCTTTCTTT. Protein sequence: CASSVAARQGSSEAFF. Based on the CDR3 plus reference TRBV9 and TRBJ1-1, the full variable domain is DSGVTQTPKHLITATGQRVTLRCSPRSGDLSVYWYQQSLDQGLQFLIQYYNGEERAKGNILERFSAQQFPDLHSELNLSSLELGDSALYFCASSVAARQGSSEAFFGQGTRLTVV.

Only a few counts were recorded for this clone. The chain recombines TRBV5-1 with TRBJ2-5, with D possibly called TRBD1 or TRBD2 (6 bases each). Germline V gives CDR1 SGHRS, CDR2 YFSETQ. This CDR3 is built from 16 residues. The germline V and J ends were trimmed by 0 bases and 5 bases, with 17 bases remaining between them. CDR3 loop: CASSLGGGGSYETQYF. CDR3 sequence (DNA): TGCGCCAGCAGCTTGGGTGGAGGGGGGTCGTACGAGACCCAGTACTTC.

The rearrangement uses TRBV6-1 and TRBJ2-7, with D maybe TRBD2 (6 bases). CDR3 size: 14 residues. V was pared by 1 base and J by 6 bases, with 13 bases between. From germline, CDR1 is MNHNS and CDR2 SASEGT. The CDR3 DNA reads TGTGCCAGCAGTGAAGTACGGGAGAGGGGCGAGCAGTACTTC. It translates to CASSEVRERGEQYF.

The rearrangement uses TRBV19 and TRBJ2-7; no firm D call. The CDR3 has 15 amino acids. The germline gives CDR1 LNHDA, CDR2 SQIVND (reference sequence). Between the trimmed V and J ends, which lost 1 base and 1 base, there was a span of 11 bases. The CDR3 reads CASSIAYSQSYEQYF. The CDR3 region has the DNA TGTGCCAGTAGTATAGCTTACAGCCAGTCCTACGAGCAGTACTTC.

There are a few counts of this clone. The chain is built from TRBV5-4 and TRBJ2-2; 13 nucleotides line up with TRBD2. The J segment lost 4 bases and the V segment lost 4 bases, leaving 7 bases of the junction unmatched. From germline, CDR1 is SGHNT and CDR2 YYREEE (reference sequence). The CDR3 contains 17 residues. The CDR3 loop is CASSMGLAGYGTGELFF. For the CDR3, the DNA is TGTGCCAGCAGCATGGGACTAGCGGGATATGGCACCGGGGAGCTGTTTTTT.

In regard to this clone: Other nucleotide sequences in the sample specify the same CDR3. J is TRBJ1-4 and V is TRBV5-1; tentatively, D is TRBD1 (5 bases). The CDR3 has 14 amino acids. The V end was cut by 5 bases, the J end by 0 bases, with 8 bases between. CDR1 is SGHRS and CDR2 is YFSETQ in the germline V gene. The CDR3 reads CASRGGATNEKLFF. CDR3 DNA: TGCGCCAGCAGGGGGGGAGCAACTAATGAAAAACTGTTTTTT.

This sequence joins TRBV10-3 and TRBJ2-3, with 15 positions matching TRBD2. Germline V gene sequence: CDR1 ENHRY, CDR2 SYGVKD. This CDR3 region has 17 residues. Losses at the gene ends were 6 bases for V and 4 bases for J; bases not matched to a gene: 8. The CDR3 region is CAIRPGLAGGRPDTQYF. The CDR3 coding sequence is TGTGCCATCAGGCCCGGACTAGCGGGAGGGCGTCCAGATACGCAGTATTTT.

The V and J genes are TRBV6-4 and TRBJ1-4; tentatively, D is TRBD1 (5 bases). Germline V gene data show CDR1 as MRHNA and CDR2 as SNTAGT. V shed 6 bases and J shed 0 bases, with 5 bases lying between them. The CDR3 spans 13 residues. This CDR3 reads CASRGATNEKLFF. The CDR3 region has the DNA TGTGCCAGCAGGGGGGCAACTAATGAAAAACTGTTTTTT.

The J gene is TRBJ2-2, the V gene TRBV7-3; D remains ambiguous. The CDR3 is 14 amino acids. Germline assignment: CDR1 SGHTA and CDR2 FQGTGA. V was pared by 5 bases and J by 0 bases, with 7 bases between. CDR3 protein: CASSPDSNTGELFF. For the CDR3, the DNA is TGTGCCAGCAGCCCAGACTCGAACACCGGGGAGCTGTTTTTT.

As regards this clone: In the same sample, other DNA sequences code for this CDR3. The chain joins TRBV19 to TRBJ2-6; unclear D gene. The CDR3 runs 15 residues. V shed 3 bases and J shed 0 bases, with 6 bases lying between them. Germline CDR1 reads LNHDA; CDR2 reads SQIVND (reference sequence). CDR3 in DNA: TGTGCCAGTAGTATGGGTAGCTCTGGGGCCAACGTCCTGACTTTC. Its protein product is CASSMGSSGANVLTF.

The V call is TRBV7-8, the J call TRBJ2-7; D gene ambiguous. CDR3 length equals 15 residues. V was cut by 0 bases and J by 3 bases, with 12 bases left in between. Germline CDR1 reads SGHVS; CDR2 reads FQNEAQ. CDR3: CASSLAASPNYEQYF. The CDR3 nucleotides are TGTGCCAGCAGCTTAGCGGCCAGTCCGAACTACGAGCAGTACTTC.

This chain links TRBV10-2 with TRBJ1-1, with 8 bases aligning to TRBD1. Germline CDR1 reads WSHSY; CDR2 reads SAAADI. The trim removed 8 bases at V and 5 bases at J, leaving 4 bases unmatched. CDR3 size: 12 residues. As DNA, the CDR3 is TGCGCCAGCGCCAGGGGGCTAACTGAAGCTTTCTTT. Its protein product is CASARGLTEAFF.

Worth noting for this clone: One base away lies a much larger clone, so this may be a sequencing read error. This rearrangement joins TRBV7-9 to TRBJ1-5; D remains unclear. The CDR3 is made up of 13 amino acids. Germline CDR1 and CDR2: SEHNR and FQNEAQ (reference sequence). Trimming pared 1 base from V and 5 bases from J, leaving 6 bases between. CDR3 region: CASSLDPDQPQHF. CDR3 bases: TGTGCCAGCAGCTTAGATCCCGATCAGCCCCAGCATTTT.

The chain combines TRBV19 with TRBJ2-1; a weak D match, TRBD2 (5 bases). Germline loops: CDR1 LNHDA, CDR2 SQIVND (reference sequence). The CDR3 spans 14 residues. Deletions cut 7 bases from V and 2 bases from J, with 12 bases between. In nucleotides, the CDR3 is TGTGCCAGTATGAGTGAGAGGGCCTACAATGAGCAGTTCTTC. This gives the protein CASMSERAYNEQFF.

On this clone itself: The sample carries other DNA sequences with the same CDR3. This sequence joins TRBV28 and TRBJ1-3; no clear D gene. CDR1 is MDHEN, CDR2 SYDVKM, per germline. The CDR3 length is 12 residues. V was clipped by 5 bases and J by 3 bases, with 5 bases between them. Here the CDR3 reads CASSTGGNTIYF. For the CDR3, the DNA is TGTGCCAGCAGTACTGGTGGAAACACCATATATTTT. The whole variable domain, filled in from reference TRBV28 and TRBJ1-3, reads DVKVTQSSRYLVKRTGEKVFLECVQDMDHENMFWYRQDPGLGLRLIYFSYDVKMKEKGDIPEGYSVSREKKERFSLILESASTNQTSMYLCASSTGGNTIYFGEGSWLTVV.